The TCR beta chain described here comes from a study of cytomegalovirus exposure and HLA in healthy donors. Study-wide background: An earlier analysis identified 120 million or so unique TCR beta sequences in approximately 170 million T cells. Study-level findings and limits: Based on reports, TCR beta sequences accurately predicted HLA-A and HLA-B alleles for most subjects. An analysis that came later showed most CMV-associated TCR beta chains appearing HLA-restricted.

Note on this clone: Its antigen is not known.

Vbeta (60) and Jbeta (13) primers were used in the PCR. As handled by the study authors: Unique TCR beta chains numbered approximately 80 million in a later analysis, with roughly 10 million shared. Profiling relied on immunoSEQ multiplex PCR, and the TCRdb table lists in-frame clones only, not all of them. That table is the source of V, J and clone size, and D and trimming were worked out from the DNA. The table includes more than 110,000 clones, more than 70% detected once. Germline loops: CDR1 MDHEN, CDR2 SYDVKM. The CDR3 length is 14 residues. The germline V and J ends were trimmed by 3 bases and 0 bases, with 9 bases remaining between them.

The rearrangement joins TRBV28 to TRBJ2-7; perhaps TRBD1 as D (5 bases). The sample was PBMCs. The receptor comes from a male donor in good health and CMV-seropositive. The CDR3 reads CASSFQGNSYEQYF. The CDR3 DNA reads as TGTGCCAGCAGTTTTCAGGGTAACTCCTACGAGCAGTACTTC.